This record covers a single TCR beta chain. Original methodology: Reference gene primer amplification gave estimated nucleated cell counts. Measured with immunoSEQ multiplex PCR; TCRdb has only the in-frame clones, and not every one. V, J and clone size are taken as reported in that table, and D and trimming were inferred from the DNA itself. The data show around 130,000 clones, roughly nine tenths seen once. Germline V gene lookup returns CDR1 LGHDT and CDR2 YNNKEL (reference sequence). V dropped 0 bases and J dropped 6 bases, with 15 bases sitting between them. The CDR3 loop spans 16 amino acids. This record comes from a study of blood T cell repertoires in COVID-19. Background on the study: There were acute and convalescent COVID-19 samples, and they came from the United States, Italy and Spain. In each case, the material was cDNA or gDNA derived from T cells, B-cell-depleted T cells, or PBMCs.

The V call is TRBV3-1 (or the pseudogene TRBV3-2), the J call TRBJ1-5; no clear D gene. The clonotype originates from a man aged 70-80 years with active or convalescent COVID-19. The sample comprised peripheral blood. The CDR3 sequence: CASSQDSGLGSQPQHF. CDR3 sequence (DNA): TGTGCCAGCAGCCAAGATTCCGGTCTAGGGAGTCAGCCCCAGCATTTT.